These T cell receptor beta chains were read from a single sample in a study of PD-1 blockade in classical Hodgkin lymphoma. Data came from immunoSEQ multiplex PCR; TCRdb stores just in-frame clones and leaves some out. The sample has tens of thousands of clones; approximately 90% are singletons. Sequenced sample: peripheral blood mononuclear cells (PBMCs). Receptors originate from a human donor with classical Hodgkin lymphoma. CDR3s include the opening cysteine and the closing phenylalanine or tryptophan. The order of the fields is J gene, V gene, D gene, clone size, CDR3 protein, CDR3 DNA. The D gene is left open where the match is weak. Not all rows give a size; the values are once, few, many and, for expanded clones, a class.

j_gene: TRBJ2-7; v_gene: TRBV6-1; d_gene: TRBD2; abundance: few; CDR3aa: CATLRGGSSYEQYF; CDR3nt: TGTGCCACCCTCCGGGGGGGGAGCTCCTACGAGCAGTACTTC
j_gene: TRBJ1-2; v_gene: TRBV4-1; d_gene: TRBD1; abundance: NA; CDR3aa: CASSQESGGSTYGYTF; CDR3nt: TGCGCCAGCAGCCAAGAGTCAGGGGGTTCTACCTATGGCTACACCTTC
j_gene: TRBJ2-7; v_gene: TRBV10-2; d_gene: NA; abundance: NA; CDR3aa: CASSQDSESYEQYF; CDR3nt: TGCGCCAGCAGTCAGGACAGCGAATCCTACGAGCAGTACTTC
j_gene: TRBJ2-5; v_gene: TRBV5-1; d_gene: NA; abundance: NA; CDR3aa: CASNARGGETQYF; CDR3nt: TGCGCCAGCAACGCTCGAGGCGGAGAGACCCAGTACTTC
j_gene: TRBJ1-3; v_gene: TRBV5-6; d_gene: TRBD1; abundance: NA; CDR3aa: CASSLGAGGIFNGNTIYF; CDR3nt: TGTGCCAGCAGCTTGGGGGCAGGGGGTATATTCAACGGAAACACCATATATTTT
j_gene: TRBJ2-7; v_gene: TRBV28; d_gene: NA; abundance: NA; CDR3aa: CASTTGAVDNQGGEQYF; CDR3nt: TGTGCCAGCACGACCGGGGCTGTGGATAACCAAGGGGGCGAGCAGTACTTC
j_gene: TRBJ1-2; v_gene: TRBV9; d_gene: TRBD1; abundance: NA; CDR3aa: CASSARGRDSYGYTF; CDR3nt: TGTGCCAGCAGCGCCCGGGGCAGGGACAGCTATGGCTACACCTTC
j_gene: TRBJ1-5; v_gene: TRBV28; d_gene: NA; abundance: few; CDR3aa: CASSFSDRNQPQHF; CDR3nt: TGTGCCAGCAGTTTTTCGGACCGGAATCAGCCCCAGCATTTT
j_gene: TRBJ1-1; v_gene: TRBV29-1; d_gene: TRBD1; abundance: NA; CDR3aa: CSVGQGAVEAFF; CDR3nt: TGCAGCGTTGGACAGGGGGCCGTTGAAGCTTTCTTT
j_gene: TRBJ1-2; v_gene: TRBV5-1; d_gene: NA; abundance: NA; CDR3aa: CASSLGGSGYGYTF; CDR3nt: TGCGCCAGCAGCTTGGGGGGGTCTGGCTATGGCTACACCTTC
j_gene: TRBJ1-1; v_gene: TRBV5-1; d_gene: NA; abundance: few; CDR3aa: CASSMGTGNTEAFF; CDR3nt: TGCGCCAGCAGCATGGGGACCGGGAACACTGAAGCTTTCTTT
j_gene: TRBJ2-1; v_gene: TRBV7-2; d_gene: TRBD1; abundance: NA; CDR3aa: CASSFGYRGQNNEQFF; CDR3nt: TGTGCCAGCAGCTTCGGTTACAGGGGGCAGAACAATGAGCAGTTCTTC
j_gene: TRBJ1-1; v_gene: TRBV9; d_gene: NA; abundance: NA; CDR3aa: CASSVVERAGGTEAFF; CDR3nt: TGTGCCAGCAGCGTAGTGGAAAGGGCCGGGGGCACTGAAGCTTTCTTT
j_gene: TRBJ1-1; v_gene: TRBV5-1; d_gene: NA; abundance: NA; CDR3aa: CASSLVDMENTEAFF; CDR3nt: TGCGCCAGCAGCTTGGTCGACATGGAGAACACTGAAGCTTTCTTT
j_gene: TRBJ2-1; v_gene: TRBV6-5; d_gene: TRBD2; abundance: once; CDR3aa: CASSYTGGSYNEQFF; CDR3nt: TGTGCCAGCAGTTACACGGGGGGCTCCTACAATGAGCAGTTCTTC
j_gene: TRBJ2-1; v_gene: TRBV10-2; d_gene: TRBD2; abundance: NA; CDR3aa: CASGDPGGGEHNEQFF; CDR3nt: TGCGCCAGCGGGGACCCGGGAGGGGGGGAACACAATGAGCAGTTCTTC
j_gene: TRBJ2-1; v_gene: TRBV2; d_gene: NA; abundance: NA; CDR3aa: CASKLAQGSYNEQFF; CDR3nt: TGTGCCAGCAAGCTTGCCCAGGGGTCCTACAATGAGCAGTTCTTC
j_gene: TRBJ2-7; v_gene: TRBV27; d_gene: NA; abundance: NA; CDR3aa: CASSYDAGAYEQYF; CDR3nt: TGTGCCAGCAGTTACGACGCCGGGGCCTACGAGCAGTACTTC
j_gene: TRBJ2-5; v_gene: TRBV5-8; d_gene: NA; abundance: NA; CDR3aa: CASSLKGQIRQETQYF; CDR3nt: TGTGCCAGCTCCTTAAAGGGACAAATTCGTCAAGAGACCCAGTACTTC
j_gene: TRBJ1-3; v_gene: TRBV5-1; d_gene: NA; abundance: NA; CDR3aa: CASSLQGDSGNTIYF; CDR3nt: TGCGCCAGCAGCTTGCAAGGCGACTCTGGAAACACCATATATTTT
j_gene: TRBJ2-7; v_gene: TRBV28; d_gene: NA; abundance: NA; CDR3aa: CASRQTSYEQYF; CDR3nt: TGTGCCAGCAGACAGACCTCCTACGAGCAGTACTTC
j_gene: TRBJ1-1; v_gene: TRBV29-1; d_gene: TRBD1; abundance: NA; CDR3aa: CSVPDRGNMNTEAFF; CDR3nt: TGCAGCGTACCGGACAGGGGGAATATGAACACTGAAGCTTTCTTT
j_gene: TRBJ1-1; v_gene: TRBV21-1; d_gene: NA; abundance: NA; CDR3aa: CASSPRQEGNTEAFF; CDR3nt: TGTGCCAGCAGCCCTCGACAGGAGGGGAACACTGAAGCTTTCTTT
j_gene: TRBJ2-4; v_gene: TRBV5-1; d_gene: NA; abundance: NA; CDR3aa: CASSPIWDNKNIQYF; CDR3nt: TGCGCCAGCAGCCCTATCTGGGACAATAAAAACATTCAGTACTTC
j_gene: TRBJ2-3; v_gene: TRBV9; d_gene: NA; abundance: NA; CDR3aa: CASSATDITDTQYF; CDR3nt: TGTGCCAGCAGCGCTACAGATATCACAGATACGCAGTATTTT
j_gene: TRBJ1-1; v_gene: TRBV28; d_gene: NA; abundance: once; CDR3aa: CASSPRANTEAFF; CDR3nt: TGTGCCAGCAGTCCCAGGGCGAACACTGAAGCTTTCTTT
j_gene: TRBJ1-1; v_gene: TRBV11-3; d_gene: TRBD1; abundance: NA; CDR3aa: CASSPGGDLNTEAFF; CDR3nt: TGTGCCAGCAGCCCAGGGGGGGACCTGAACACTGAAGCTTTCTTT
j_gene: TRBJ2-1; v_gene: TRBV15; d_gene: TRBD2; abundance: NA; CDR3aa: CATSFTSGSYNEQFF; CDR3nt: TGTGCCACCAGCTTTACTAGCGGGTCTTACAATGAGCAGTTCTTC
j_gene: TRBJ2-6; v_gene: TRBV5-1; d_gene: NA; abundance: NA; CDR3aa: CASSQQGMGLSGANVLTF; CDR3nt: TGCGCCAGCAGCCAACAGGGTATGGGACTCTCTGGGGCCAACGTCCTGACTTTC
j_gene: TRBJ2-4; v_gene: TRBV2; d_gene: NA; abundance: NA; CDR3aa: CASRPTGLRNIQYF; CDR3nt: TGTGCCAGCCGTCCGACGGGGCTACGGAACATTCAGTACTTC
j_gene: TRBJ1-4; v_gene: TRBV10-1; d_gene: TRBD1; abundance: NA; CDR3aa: CASSEPNRGIYEKLFF; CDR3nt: TGCGCCAGCAGTGAGCCTAACAGGGGTATCTATGAAAAACTGTTTTTT
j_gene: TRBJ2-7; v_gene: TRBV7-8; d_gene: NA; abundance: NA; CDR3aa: CASSFDNGGLEQYF; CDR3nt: TGTGCCAGCAGCTTCGACAACGGGGGGCTCGAGCAGTACTTC
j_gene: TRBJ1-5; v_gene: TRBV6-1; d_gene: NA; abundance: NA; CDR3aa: CASTAGTAENQPQHF; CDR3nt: TGTGCCAGCACCGCCGGGACCGCCGAAAATCAGCCCCAGCATTTT
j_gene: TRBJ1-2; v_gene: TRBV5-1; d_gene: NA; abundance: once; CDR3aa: CASSLGAGDGYTF; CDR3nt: TGCGCCAGCAGCTTGGGGGCAGGTGATGGCTACACCTTC
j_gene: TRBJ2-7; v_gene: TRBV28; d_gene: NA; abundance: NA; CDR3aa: CASSLWDRTYEQYF; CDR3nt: TGTGCCAGCAGTTTATGGGACAGAACCTACGAGCAGTACTTC
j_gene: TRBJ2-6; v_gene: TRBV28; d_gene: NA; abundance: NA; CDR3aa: CASSPGAEGHSGANVLTF; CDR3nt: TGTGCCAGCAGCCCCGGGGCAGAGGGACACTCTGGGGCCAACGTCCTGACTTTC
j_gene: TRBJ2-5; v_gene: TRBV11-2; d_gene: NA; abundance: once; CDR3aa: CASSYLQETQYF; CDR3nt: TGTGCCAGCAGCTACCTGCAAGAGACCCAGTACTTC
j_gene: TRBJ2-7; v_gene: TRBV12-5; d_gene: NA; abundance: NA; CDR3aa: CASGQDLRYEQYF; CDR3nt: TGTGCTAGTGGTCAGGACCTCCGCTACGAGCAGTACTTC
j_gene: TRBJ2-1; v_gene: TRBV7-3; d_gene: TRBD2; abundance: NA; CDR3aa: CASSPRGLAIKVHNEQFF; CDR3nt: TGTGCCAGCAGCCCCCGGGGACTAGCGATAAAGGTGCACAATGAGCAGTTCTTC
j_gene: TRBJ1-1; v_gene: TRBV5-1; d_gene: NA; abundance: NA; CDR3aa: CASSLDGGRTEAFF; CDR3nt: TGCGCCAGCAGCTTGGATGGGGGCCGCACTGAAGCTTTCTTT
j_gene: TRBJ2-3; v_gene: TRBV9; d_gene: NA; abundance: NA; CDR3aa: CASSVTGRTDTQYF; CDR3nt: TGTGCCAGCAGCGTAACAGGGCGGACAGATACGCAGTATTTT
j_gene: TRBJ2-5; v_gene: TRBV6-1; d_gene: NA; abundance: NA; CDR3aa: CASSVRAYQETQYF; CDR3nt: TGTGCCAGCAGTGTTAGGGCGTACCAAGAGACCCAGTACTTC
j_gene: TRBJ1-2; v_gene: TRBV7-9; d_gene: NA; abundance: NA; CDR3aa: CASSSALDRTYGGYTF; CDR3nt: TGTGCCAGCAGTTCTGCGCTGGATAGGACGTACGGGGGCTACACCTTC
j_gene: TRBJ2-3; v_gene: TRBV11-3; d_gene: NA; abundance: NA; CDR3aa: CASSRGGSTDTQYF; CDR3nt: TGTGCCAGCAGCCGAGGGGGGAGCACAGATACGCAGTATTTT
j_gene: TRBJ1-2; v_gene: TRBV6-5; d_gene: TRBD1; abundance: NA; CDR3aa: CASSDAGTVYGYTF; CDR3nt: TGTGCCAGCAGTGACGCCGGGACAGTCTATGGCTACACCTTC